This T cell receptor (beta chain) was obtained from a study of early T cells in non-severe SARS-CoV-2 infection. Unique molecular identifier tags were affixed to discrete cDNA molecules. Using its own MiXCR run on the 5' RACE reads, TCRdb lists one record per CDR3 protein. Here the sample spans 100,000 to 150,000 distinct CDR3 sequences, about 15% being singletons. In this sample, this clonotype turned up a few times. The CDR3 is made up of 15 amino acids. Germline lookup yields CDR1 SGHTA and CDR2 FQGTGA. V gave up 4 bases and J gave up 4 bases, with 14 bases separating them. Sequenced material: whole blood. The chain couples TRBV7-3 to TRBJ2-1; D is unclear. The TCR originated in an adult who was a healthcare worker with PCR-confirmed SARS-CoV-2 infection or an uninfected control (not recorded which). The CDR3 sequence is CASSSSGLEYNEQFF. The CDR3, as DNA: TGTGCCAGCAGCTCCTCAGGCCTAGAATACAATGAGCAGTTCTTC.